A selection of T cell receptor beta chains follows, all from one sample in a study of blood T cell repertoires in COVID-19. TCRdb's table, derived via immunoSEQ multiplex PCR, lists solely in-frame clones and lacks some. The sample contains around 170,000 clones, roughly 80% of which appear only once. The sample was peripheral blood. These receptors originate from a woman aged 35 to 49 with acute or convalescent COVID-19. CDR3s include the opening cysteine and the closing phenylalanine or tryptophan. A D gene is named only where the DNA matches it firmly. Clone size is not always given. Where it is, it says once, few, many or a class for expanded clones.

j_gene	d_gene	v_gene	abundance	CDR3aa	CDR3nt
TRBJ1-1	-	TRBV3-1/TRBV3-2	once	CASSQAGQAAEAFF	TGTGCCAGCAGCCAGGCGGGGCAGGCGGCTGAAGCTTTCTTT
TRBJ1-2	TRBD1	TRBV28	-	CASSLPGTDYGYTF	TGTGCCAGCAGTTTGCCCGGGACAGACTATGGCTACACCTTC
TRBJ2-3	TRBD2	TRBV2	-	CASSEYGGLAADTQYF	TGTGCCAGCAGTGAATATGGGGGACTAGCGGCAGATACGCAGTATTTT
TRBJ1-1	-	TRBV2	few	CASSVGTNTEAFF	TGTGCCAGCAGTGTCGGGACTAACACTGAAGCTTTCTTT
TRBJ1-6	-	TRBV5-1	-	CASSLNPRGDSPLHF	TGCGCCAGCAGCTTGAATCCGCGGGGGGATTCACCCCTCCACTTT
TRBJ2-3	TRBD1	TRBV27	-	CASSTMTGKDTQYF	TGTGCCAGCAGTACAATGACAGGGAAAGATACGCAGTATTTT
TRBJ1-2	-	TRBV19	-	CASSIDRGQGNGYTF	TGTGCCAGTAGTATAGATCGCGGTCAGGGTAACGGCTACACCTTC
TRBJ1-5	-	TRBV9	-	CASSATGPEQPQHF	TGTGCCAGCAGCGCCACAGGTCCAGAGCAGCCCCAGCATTTT
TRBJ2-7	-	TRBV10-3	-	CASDGGGAYEQYF	TGTGCCTCCGATGGGGGAGGTGCCTACGAGCAGTACTTC
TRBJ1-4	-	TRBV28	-	CAILVPTNEKLFF	TGTGCCATCCTTGTCCCAACTAATGAAAAACTGTTTTTT
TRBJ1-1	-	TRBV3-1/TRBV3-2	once	CASSQDWTFASEAFF	TGTGCCAGCAGCCAAGATTGGACATTCGCTAGTGAAGCTTTCTTT
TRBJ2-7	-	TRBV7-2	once	CASSLEAVAYEQYF	TGTGCCAGCAGCTTAGAGGCGGTCGCCTACGAGCAGTACTTC
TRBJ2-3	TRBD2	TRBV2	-	CASRPGTSSDTQYF	TGTGCCAGCAGGCCCGGGACTAGCTCAGATACGCAGTATTTT
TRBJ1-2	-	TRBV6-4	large	CASSDDTETYGYTF	TGTGCCAGCAGTGACGACACAGAGACCTATGGCTACACCTTC
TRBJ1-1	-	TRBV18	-	CASSPLGGSRMNTEAFF	TGTGCCAGCTCACCCCTTGGGGGCAGCCGTATGAACACTGAAGCTTTCTTT
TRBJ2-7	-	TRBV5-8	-	CASSLYQAYEQYF	TGTGCCAGCAGCTTGTACCAGGCCTACGAGCAGTACTTC
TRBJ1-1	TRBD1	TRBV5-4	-	CASSKRQGGTEAFF	TGTGCCAGCAGCAAACGACAGGGAGGCACTGAAGCTTTCTTT
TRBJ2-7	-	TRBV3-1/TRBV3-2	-	CASSQVMEASYEQYF	TGTGCCAGCAGCCAAGTGATGGAGGCGTCCTACGAGCAGTACTTC
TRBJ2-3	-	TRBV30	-	CAWSLEVSADTQYF	TGTGCCTGGAGTCTCGAGGTTTCGGCAGATACGCAGTATTTT
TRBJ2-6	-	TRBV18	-	CASSPSGSGANVLTF	TGTGCCAGCTCACCCTCGGGGTCTGGGGCCAACGTCCTGACTTTC
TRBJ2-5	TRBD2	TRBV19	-	CASRGLAGAEYETQYF	TGTGCCAGTAGGGGACTAGCGGGAGCCGAGTACGAGACCCAGTACTTC
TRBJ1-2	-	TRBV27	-	CASSLAGVAGYTF	TGTGCCAGCAGTTTAGCAGGGGTAGCTGGCTACACCTTC
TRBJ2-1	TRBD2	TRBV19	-	CASSIEFSGGDEQFF	TGTGCCAGTAGTATTGAATTTAGCGGGGGCGATGAGCAGTTCTTC
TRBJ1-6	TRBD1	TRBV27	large	CASRDSFKTLHF	TGTGCCAGTCGGGACAGTTTCAAAACCCTCCACTTT
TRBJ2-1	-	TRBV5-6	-	CASSLLANEQFF	TGTGCCAGCAGCCTCCTGGCCAATGAGCAGTTCTTC
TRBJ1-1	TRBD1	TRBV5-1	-	CASSPGTGGTEAFF	TGCGCCAGCAGCCCTGGGACAGGGGGGACTGAAGCTTTCTTT